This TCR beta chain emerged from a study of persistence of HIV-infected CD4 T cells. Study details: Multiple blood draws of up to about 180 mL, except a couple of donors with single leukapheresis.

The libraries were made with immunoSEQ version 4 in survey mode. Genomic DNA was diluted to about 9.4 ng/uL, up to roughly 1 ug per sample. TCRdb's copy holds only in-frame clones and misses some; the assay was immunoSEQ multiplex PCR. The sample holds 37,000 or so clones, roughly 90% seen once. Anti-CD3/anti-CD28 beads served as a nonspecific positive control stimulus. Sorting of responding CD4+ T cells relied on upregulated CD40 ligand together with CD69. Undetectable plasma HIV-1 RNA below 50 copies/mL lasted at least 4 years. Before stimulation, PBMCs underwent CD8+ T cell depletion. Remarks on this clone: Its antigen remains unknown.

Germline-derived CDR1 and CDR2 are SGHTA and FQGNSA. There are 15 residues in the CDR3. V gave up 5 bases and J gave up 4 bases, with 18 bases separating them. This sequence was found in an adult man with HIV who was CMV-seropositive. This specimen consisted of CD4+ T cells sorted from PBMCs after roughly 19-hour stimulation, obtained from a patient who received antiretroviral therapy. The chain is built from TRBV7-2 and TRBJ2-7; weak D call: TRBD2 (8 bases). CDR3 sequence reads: CASSPGGGQRYEQYF. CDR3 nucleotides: TGTGCCAGCAGCCCGGGGGGGGGACAGAGATACGAGCAGTACTTC.